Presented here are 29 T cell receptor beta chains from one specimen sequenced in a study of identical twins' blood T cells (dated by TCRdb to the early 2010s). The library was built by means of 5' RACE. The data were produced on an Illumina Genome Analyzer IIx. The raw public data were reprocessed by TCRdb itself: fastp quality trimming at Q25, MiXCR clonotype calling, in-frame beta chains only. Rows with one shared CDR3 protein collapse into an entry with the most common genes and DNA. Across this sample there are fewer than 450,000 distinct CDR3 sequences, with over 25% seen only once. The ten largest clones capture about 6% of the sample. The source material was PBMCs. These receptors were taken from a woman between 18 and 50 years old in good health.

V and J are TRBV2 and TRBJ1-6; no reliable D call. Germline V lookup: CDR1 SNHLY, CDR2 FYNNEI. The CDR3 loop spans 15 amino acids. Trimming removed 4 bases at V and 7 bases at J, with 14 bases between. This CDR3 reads CASSAQAGPNSPLHF. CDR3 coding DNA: TGTGCCAGCAGTGCCCAGGCGGGCCCAAATTCACCCCTCCACTTT.

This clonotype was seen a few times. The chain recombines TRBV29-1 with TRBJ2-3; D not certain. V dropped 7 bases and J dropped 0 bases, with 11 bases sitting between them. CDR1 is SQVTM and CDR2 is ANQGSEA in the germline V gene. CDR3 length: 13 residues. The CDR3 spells CSAVTASTDTQYF. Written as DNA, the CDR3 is TGCAGCGCCGTCACAGCTAGCACAGATACGCAGTATTTT.

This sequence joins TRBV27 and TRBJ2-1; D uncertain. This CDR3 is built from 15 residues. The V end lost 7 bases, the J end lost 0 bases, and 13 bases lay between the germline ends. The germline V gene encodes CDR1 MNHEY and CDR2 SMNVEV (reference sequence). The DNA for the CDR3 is TGTGCCAGCACCTTCGACTTTAGCTCCTACAATGAGCAGTTCTTC. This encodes CASTFDFSSYNEQFF.

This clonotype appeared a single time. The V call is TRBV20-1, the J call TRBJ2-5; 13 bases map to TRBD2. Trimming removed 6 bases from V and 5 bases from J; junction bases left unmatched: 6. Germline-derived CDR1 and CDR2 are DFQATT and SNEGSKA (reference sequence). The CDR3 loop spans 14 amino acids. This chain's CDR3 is CSAKTSGGLETQYF. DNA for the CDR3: TGCAGTGCAAAGACTAGCGGGGGGTTGGAGACCCAGTACTTC.

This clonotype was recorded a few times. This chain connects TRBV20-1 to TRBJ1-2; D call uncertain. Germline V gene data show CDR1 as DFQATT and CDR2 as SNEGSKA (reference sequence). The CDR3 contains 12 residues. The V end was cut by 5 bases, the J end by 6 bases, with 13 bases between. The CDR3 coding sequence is TGCAGTGCTTCCACCAATCGCAATGGCTACACCTTC. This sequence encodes CSASTNRNGYTF.

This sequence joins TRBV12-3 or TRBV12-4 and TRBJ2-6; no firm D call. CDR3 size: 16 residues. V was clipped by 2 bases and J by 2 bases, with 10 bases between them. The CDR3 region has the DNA TGTGCCAGCAGTTTACCCCGTTATGCTGGGGCCAACGTCCTGACTTTC. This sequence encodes CASSLPRYAGANVLTF.

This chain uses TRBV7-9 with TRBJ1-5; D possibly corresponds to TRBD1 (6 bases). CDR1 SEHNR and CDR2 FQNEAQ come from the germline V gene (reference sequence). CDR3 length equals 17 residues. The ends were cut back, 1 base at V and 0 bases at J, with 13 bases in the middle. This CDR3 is CASSLGTGRGSNQPQHF. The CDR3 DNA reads TGTGCCAGCAGCTTAGGCACAGGGAGAGGTAGCAATCAGCCCCAGCATTTT.

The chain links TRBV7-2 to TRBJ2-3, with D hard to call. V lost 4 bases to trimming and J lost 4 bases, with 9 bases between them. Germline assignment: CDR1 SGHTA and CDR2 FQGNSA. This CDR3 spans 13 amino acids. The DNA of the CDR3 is TGTGCCAGCAGCTCCAACTTCGCAGATACGCAGTATTTT. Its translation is CASSSNFADTQYF.

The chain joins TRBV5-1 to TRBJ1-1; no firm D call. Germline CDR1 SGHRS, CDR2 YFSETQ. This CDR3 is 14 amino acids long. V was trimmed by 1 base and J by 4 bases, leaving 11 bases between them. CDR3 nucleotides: TGCGCCAGCAGCTTGAGCTGGGTAGGCACTGAAGCTTTCTTT. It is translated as CASSLSWVGTEAFF.

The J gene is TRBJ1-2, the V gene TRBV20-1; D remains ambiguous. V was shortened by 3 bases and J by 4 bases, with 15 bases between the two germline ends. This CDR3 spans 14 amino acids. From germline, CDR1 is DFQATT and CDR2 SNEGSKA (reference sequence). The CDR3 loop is CSASSDAGPYGYTF. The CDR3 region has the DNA TGCAGTGCTAGTTCGGACGCAGGACCCTATGGCTACACCTTC.

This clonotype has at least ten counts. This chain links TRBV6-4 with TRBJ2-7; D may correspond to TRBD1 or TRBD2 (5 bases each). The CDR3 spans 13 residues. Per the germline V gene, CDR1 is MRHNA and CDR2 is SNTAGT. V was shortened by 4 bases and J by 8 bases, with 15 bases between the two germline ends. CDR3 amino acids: CASSASPGGQQYF. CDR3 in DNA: TGTGCCAGCAGTGCATCACCTGGGGGACAGCAGTACTTC.

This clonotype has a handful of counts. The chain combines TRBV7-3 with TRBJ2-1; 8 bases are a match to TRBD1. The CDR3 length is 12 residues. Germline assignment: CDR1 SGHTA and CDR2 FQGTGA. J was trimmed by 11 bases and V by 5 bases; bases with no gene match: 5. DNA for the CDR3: TGTGCCAGCAGCCTGGGACAGGAACAGCAGTTCTTC. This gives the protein CASSLGQEQQFF.

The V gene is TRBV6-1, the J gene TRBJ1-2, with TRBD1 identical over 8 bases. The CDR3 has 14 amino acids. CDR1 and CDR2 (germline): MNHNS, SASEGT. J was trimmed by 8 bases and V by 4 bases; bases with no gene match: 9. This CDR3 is CASSATGAYVGYTF. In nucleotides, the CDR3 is TGTGCCAGCAGTGCGACAGGGGCCTACGTCGGCTACACCTTC.

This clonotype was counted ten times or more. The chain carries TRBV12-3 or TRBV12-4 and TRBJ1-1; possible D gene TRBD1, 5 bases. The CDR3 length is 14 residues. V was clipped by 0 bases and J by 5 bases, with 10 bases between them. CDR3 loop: CASSLAGVGTEAFF. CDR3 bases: TGTGCCAGCAGTTTAGCGGGGGTTGGGACTGAAGCTTTCTTT.

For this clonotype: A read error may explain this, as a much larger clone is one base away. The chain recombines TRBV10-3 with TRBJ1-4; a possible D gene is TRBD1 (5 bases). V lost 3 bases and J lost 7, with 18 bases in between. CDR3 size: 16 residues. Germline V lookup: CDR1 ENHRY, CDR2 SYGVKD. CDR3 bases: TGTGCCATCAGTGATTCTTTGGGCGCTCAGGGTGAAAAACTGTTTTTT. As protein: CAISDSLGAQGEKLFF.

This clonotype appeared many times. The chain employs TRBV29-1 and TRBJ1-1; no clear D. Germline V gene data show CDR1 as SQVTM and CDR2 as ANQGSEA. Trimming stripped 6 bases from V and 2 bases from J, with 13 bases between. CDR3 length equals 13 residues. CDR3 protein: CSVVRHGNTEAFF. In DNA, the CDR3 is TGCAGCGTGGTGAGACACGGTAACACTGAAGCTTTCTTT.

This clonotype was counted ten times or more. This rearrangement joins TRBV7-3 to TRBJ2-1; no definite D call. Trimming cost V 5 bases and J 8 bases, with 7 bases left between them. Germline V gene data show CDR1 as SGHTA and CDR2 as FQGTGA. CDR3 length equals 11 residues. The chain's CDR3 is CASSISYEQFF. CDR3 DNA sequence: TGTGCCAGCAGCATCAGTTATGAGCAGTTCTTC.

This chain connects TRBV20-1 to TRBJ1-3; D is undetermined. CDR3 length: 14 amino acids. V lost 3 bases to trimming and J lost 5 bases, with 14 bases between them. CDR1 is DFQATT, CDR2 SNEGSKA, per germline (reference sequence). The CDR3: CSASRAFGRNTIYF. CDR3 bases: TGCAGTGCTAGCAGAGCCTTTGGTCGAAACACCATATATTTT.

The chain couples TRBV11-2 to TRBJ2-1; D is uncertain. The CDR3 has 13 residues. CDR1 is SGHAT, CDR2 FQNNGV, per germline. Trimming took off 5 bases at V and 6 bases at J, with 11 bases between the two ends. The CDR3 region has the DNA TGTGCCAGCAGCCTCGCCACCTCCAATGAGCAGTTCTTC. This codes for CASSLATSNEQFF.

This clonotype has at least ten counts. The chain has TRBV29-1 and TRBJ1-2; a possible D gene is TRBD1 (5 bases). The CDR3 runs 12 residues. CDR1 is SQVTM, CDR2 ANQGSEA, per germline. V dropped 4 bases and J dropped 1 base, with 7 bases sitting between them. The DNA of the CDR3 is TGCAGCGTTGGGGGCTTTAACTATGGCTACACCTTC. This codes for CSVGGFNYGYTF.

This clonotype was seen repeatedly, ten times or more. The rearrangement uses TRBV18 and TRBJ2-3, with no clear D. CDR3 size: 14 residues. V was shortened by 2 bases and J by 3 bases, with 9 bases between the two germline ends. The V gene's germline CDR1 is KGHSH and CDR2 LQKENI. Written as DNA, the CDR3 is TGTGCCAGCTCACCAACGCTGGGAACAGATACGCAGTATTTT. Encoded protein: CASSPTLGTDTQYF.

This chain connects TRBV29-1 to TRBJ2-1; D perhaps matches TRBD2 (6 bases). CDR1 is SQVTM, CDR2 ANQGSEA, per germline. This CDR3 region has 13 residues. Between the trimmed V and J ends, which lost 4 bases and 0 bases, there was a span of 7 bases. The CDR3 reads CSVVAASYNEQFF. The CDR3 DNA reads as TGCAGCGTTGTAGCGGCCTCCTACAATGAGCAGTTCTTC.

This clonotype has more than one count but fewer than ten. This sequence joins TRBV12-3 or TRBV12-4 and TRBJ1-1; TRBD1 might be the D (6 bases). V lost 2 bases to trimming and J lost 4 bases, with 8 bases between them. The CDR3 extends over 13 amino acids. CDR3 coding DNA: TGTGCCAGCAGTTTACTGGGGGCCACTGAAGCTTTCTTT. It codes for CASSLLGATEAFF.

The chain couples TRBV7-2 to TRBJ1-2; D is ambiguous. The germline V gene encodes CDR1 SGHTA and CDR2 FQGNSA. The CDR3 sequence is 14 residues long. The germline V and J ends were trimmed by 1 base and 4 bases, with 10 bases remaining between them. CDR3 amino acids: CASSLDSARYGYTF. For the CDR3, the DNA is TGTGCCAGCAGCTTAGACAGTGCCCGCTATGGCTACACCTTC.

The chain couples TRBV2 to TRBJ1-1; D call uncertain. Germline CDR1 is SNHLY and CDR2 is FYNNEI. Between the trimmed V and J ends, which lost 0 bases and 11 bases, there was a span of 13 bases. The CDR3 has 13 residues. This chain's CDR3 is CASSEALRIRAFF. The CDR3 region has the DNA TGTGCCAGCAGTGAAGCGCTTCGGATACGGGCTTTCTTT.

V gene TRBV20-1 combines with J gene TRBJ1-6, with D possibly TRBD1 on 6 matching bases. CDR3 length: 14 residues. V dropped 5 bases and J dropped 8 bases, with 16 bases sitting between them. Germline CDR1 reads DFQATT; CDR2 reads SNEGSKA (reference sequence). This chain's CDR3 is CSAPSQGKDSPLHF. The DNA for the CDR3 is TGCAGTGCTCCTTCCCAGGGGAAGGATTCACCCCTCCACTTT.

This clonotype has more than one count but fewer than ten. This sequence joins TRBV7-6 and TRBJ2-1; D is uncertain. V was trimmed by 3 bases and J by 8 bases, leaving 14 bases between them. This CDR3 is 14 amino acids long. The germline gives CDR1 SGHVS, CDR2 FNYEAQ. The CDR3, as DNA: TGTGCCAGCAGCTTCCGGCTAGGTATCCATGAGCAGTTCTTC. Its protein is CASSFRLGIHEQFF.

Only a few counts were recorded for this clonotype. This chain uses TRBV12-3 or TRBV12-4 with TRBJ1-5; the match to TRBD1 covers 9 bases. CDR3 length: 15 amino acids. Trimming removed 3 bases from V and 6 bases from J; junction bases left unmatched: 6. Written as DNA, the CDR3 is TGTGCCAGCAGTTTTCCGGGACAGGGTGGTCAGCCCCAGCATTTT. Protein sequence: CASSFPGQGGQPQHF.

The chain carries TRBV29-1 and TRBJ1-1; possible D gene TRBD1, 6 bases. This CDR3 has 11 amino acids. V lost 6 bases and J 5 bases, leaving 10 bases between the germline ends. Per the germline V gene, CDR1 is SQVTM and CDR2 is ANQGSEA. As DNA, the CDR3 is TGCAGCGTACAGGGTTGGACTGAAGCTTTCTTT. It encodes CSVQGWTEAFF.